The 20 T cell receptor beta chains in this list originate from one sample, sequenced in a study of blood T cell repertoires in COVID-19. Method: immunoSEQ multiplex PCR; TCRdb's copy keeps in-frame clones and lacks some. The sample includes some 140,000 clones, more than 80% of them seen just once. Input material: peripheral blood. These receptors were taken from a man aged 50 to 59 with acute or convalescent COVID-19.

V and J are TRBV5-1 and TRBJ1-2; D remains ambiguous. The CDR3 is made up of 13 amino acids. V lost 4 bases and J lost 4, with 11 bases in between. Looked up from germline, CDR1 is SGHRS and CDR2 is YFSETQ. The DNA of the CDR3 is TGCGCCAGCAGCCCCGGGGAGGCCTATGGCTACACCTTC. Its protein is CASSPGEAYGYTF.

The chain carries TRBV9 and TRBJ2-1, with D possibly matching TRBD2 (6 bases). Trimming took 0 bases from V and 8 from J, leaving 15 bases between them. Germline CDR1 is SGDLS and CDR2 is YYNGEE. CDR3 length equals 15 residues. DNA of the CDR3: TGTGCCAGCAGCGTAGGGGGAGGAGGTGTGGATGAGCAGTTCTTC. It specifies CASSVGGGGVDEQFF.

The chain uses TRBV6-2 or TRBV6-3 and TRBJ1-5; D unresolved. CDR3 length equals 15 residues. V lost 0 bases to trimming and J lost 2 bases, with 8 bases between them. Germline-derived CDR1 and CDR2 are MNHEY and SVGEGT. CDR3 sequence (DNA): TGTGCCAGCAGTTACTCTTCCGGAGGCAATCAGCCCCAGCATTTT. Translation gives CASSYSSGGNQPQHF.

CDR3 sequence (DNA): TGTGCCAGCAGCCGAGGACAGGGCGGTTCCTACGAGCAGTACGTC. This codes for CASSRGQGGSYEQYV. The chain couples TRBV28 to TRBJ2-7; TRBD1 agrees at 8 bases. Germline V gene data show CDR1 as MDHEN and CDR2 as SYDVKM. Trimming removed 6 bases from V and 1 base from J; junction bases left unmatched: 8. CDR3 size: 15 residues.

The rearrangement uses TRBV28 and TRBJ1-4, with 7 positions matching TRBD1. V lost 8 bases to trimming and J lost 8 bases; unmatched junction nucleotides: 8. Germline V gene lookup returns CDR1 MDHEN and CDR2 SYDVKM. The CDR3 spans 13 residues. As DNA, the CDR3 is TGTGCCAGCGAAGACAGGGCATTGGAAAAACTGTTTTTT. Translating gives CASEDRALEKLFF. The variable domain in full, completed from reference TRBV28 and TRBJ1-4, reads DVKVTQSSRYLVKRTGEKVFLECVQDMDHENMFWYRQDPGLGLRLIYFSYDVKMKEKGDIPEGYSVSREKKERFSLILESASTNQTSMYLCASEDRALEKLFFGSGTQLSVL.

The V and J genes are TRBV24-1 and TRBJ2-1; TRBD1 matches 7 bases. Trimming at V came to 4 bases and at J to 5 bases, leaving 4 bases not matched to a gene. CDR3 size: 14 residues. Germline values: CDR1 KGHDR, CDR2 SFDVKD. The CDR3 sequence: CATSDPGQNNEQFF. The DNA for the CDR3 is TGTGCCACCAGTGACCCGGGACAGAACAATGAGCAGTTCTTC.

This clone was observed a single time. The chain employs TRBV7-2 and TRBJ2-5; TRBD1 matches at 8 bases. CDR3 length: 17 amino acids. Germline CDR1 reads SGHTA; CDR2 reads FQGNSA. With V trimmed by 3 bases and J by 5 bases, 14 bases remained unmatched. Written as DNA, the CDR3 is TGTGCCAGCAGCTTGACTCCAGGGACAGGTCCTTGGGAGACCCAGTACTTC. Translated: CASSLTPGTGPWETQYF.

The chain employs TRBV27 and TRBJ1-6; unclear D gene. V was shortened by 6 bases and J by 6 bases, with 15 bases between the two germline ends. CDR3 length: 15 amino acids. CDR1 and CDR2 from the germline V gene are MNHEY and SMNVEV (reference sequence). The CDR3 coding sequence is TGTGCCAGCAGCGTCAGGCAGGATTCTAATTCACCCCTCCACTTT. Translating gives CASSVRQDSNSPLHF.

This chain uses TRBV7-2 with TRBJ2-1; 10 bases line up with TRBD1. With 3 bases clipped from V and 7 bases from J, the junction kept 6 bases outside the gene matches. CDR3 length: 15 residues. CDR1 is SGHTA, CDR2 FQGNSA, per germline. The CDR3 loop reads CASSLMGQGSNEQFF. The CDR3 DNA reads as TGTGCCAGCAGCTTGATGGGACAGGGGTCGAATGAGCAGTTCTTC.

The chain is built from TRBV7-9 and TRBJ2-7; TRBD1 agrees at 9 bases. The junction had 7 bases not matched to a gene; V was cut back by 5 bases and J by 5 bases. CDR3 size: 14 residues. Germline CDR1 SEHNR, CDR2 FQNEAQ (reference sequence). The chain's CDR3 is CASSPGQGTHEQYF. In DNA, the CDR3 is TGTGCCAGCAGCCCCGGACAGGGGACCCACGAGCAGTACTTC.

With respect to this clone: Compared with germline, one end of the junction differs, possibly owing to a read error. The chain uses TRBV7-7 and TRBJ2-5; unclear D gene. The CDR3 extends over 12 amino acids. Germline loops: CDR1 SSHAT, CDR2 FNYEAQ (reference sequence). CDR3 DNA sequence: TGTGCTAGCAGTACCGGCCTAGGGACCCAGTACTTC. This encodes CASSTGLGTQYF.

This chain uses TRBV10-1 with TRBJ2-1; D is perhaps TRBD2 (6 bases). The CDR3 runs to 15 residues. Trimming left V 2 bases short and J 3 bases short, with 11 bases between. Per germline, CDR1 WNHNN and CDR2 SYGVQD (reference sequence). In DNA, the CDR3 is TGCGCCAGCAGTGAGCCGTTAGCGGACTACAATGAGCAGTTCTTC. Protein: CASSEPLADYNEQFF.

The V and J genes are TRBV19 and TRBJ2-1; 10 bases align to TRBD1. The CDR3 spans 14 residues. Trimming took 6 bases from V and 8 from J; bases not matched to a gene: 7. CDR1 and CDR2 from the germline V gene are LNHDA and SQIVND (reference sequence). CDR3 in DNA: TGTGCCAGTAGGACAGGGGGCGTTGGCGATGAGCAGTTCTTC. Amino acids: CASRTGGVGDEQFF.

The chain links TRBV2 to TRBJ1-2; a weak D match, TRBD1 (6 bases). Germline values: CDR1 SNHLY, CDR2 FYNNEI. The CDR3 is made up of 13 amino acids. V lost 3 bases to trimming and J lost 3 bases, with 8 bases between them. This CDR3 reads CASSDRGHYGYTF. CDR3 in DNA: TGTGCCAGCAGTGACAGGGGACACTATGGCTACACCTTC.

The chain carries TRBV30 and TRBJ2-7; TRBD2 agrees at 10 bases. The CDR3 runs 12 residues. In germline, CDR1 is GTSNPN, CDR2 SVGIG (reference sequence). V dropped 8 bases and J dropped 0; count of bases not matched to a gene: 1. The CDR3 nucleotides are TGTGCCCTAGCGGGAGTCTCCTACGAGCAGTACTTC. Translating it yields CALAGVSYEQYF. The full variable domain, with the rest looked up from reference TRBV30 and TRBJ2-7, is SQTIHQWPATLVQPVGSPLSLECTVEGTSNPNLYWYRQAAGRGLQLLFYSVGIGQISSEVPQNLSASRPQDRQFILSSKKLLLSDSGFYLCALAGVSYEQYFGPGTRLTVT.

The gene calls are TRBV7-2 and TRBJ2-1; TRBD2 matches at 8 bases. The V gene end was trimmed by 5 bases and the J gene end by 2 bases; junction bases not matched to a gene: 14. Germline V lookup: CDR1 SGHTA, CDR2 FQGNSA. The CDR3 is made up of 18 amino acids. DNA of the CDR3: TGTGCCAGCAGCCTGCCAACTAGCGGCGGGGGGCCCTACAATGAGCAGTTCTTC. Translated: CASSLPTSGGGPYNEQFF.

V usage is TRBV28 and J usage is TRBJ1-2, with 8 bases identical to TRBD1. Germline values: CDR1 MDHEN, CDR2 SYDVKM. V lost 2 bases and J lost 8; bases outside the gene matches: 16. This CDR3 is built from 17 residues. CDR3 bases: TGTGCCAGCAGTTTAGTTGGGGGACAGGCCCTCTTAGGGGGCTACACCTTC. It codes for CASSLVGGQALLGGYTF.

The chain combines TRBV7-2 with TRBJ2-1, with TRBD2 matching 9 bases. V shed 9 bases, J shed 4 bases, and the junction held 4 bases outside the gene matches. The CDR3 has 13 residues. CDR1 and CDR2 from the germline V gene are SGHTA and FQGNSA. The DNA for the CDR3 is TGTGCCAGTTGGACTAGCGAATACAATGAGCAGTTCTTC. Translation: CASWTSEYNEQFF.

The chain joins TRBV9 to TRBJ1-2; D call uncertain. CDR1 is SGDLS, CDR2 YYNGEE, per germline. Trimming took off 0 bases at V and 11 bases at J, with 20 bases between the two ends. This CDR3 comprises 15 residues. CDR3 sequence (DNA): TGTGCCAGCAGCGTAGACTCCGGAGGATGGAGTCCGTACACCTTC. Amino acids: CASSVDSGGWSPYTF. Together with reference TRBV9 and TRBJ1-2, the CDR3 gives the full variable domain: DSGVTQTPKHLITATGQRVTLRCSPRSGDLSVYWYQQSLDQGLQFLIQYYNGEERAKGNILERFSAQQFPDLHSELNLSSLELGDSALYFCASSVDSGGWSPYTFGSGTRLTVV.

The rearrangement uses TRBV13 and TRBJ2-2; 13 bases fit TRBD2. V trimming: 4 bases; J trimming: 3 bases; junction bases outside the gene matches: 2. Germline loops: CDR1 PRHDT, CDR2 FYEKMQ (reference sequence). The CDR3 runs to 16 residues. The CDR3 DNA follows: TGTGCCAGCAGCTCGGGACTAGCGGGACACACCGGGGAGCTGTTTTTT. Translating gives CASSSGLAGHTGELFF.